This paragraph reports one T cell receptor beta chain. No fewer than 6 million PBMCs went into each sample. The data stem from a study of blood T cells in healthy people across ages. Primers used in a second PCR of about 6 to 11 cycles were a sample-barcoded 5' primer and a J-beta primer mix. TCRdb independently ran MiXCR on the 5' RACE reads; one entry per CDR3 protein. The repertoire has more than 900,000 distinct CDR3 sequences, around 27% of them found once; the top ten carry 0.65% to 0.75%. Germline V gene lookup returns CDR1 MDHEN and CDR2 SYDVKM. Trimming at V came to 5 bases and at J to 4 bases, leaving 11 bases not matched to a gene. The CDR3 runs 16 residues. These data are also associated with another study on T cells of mothers and their children.

The sequencing input was blood. This receptor was identified in a girl under 10 years old in good health. This chain joins TRBV28 and TRBJ2-7; TRBD1 agrees at 10 bases. Here the CDR3 DNA reads TGTGCCAGCAGTGTCACAGGACAGGGGGACCGTTACGAGCAGTACTTC. Translation: CASSVTGQGDRYEQYF. Combining the CDR3 with reference TRBV28 and TRBJ2-7 gives the whole variable domain DVKVTQSSRYLVKRTGEKVFLECVQDMDHENMFWYRQDPGLGLRLIYFSYDVKMKEKGDIPEGYSVSREKKERFSLILESASTNQTSMYLCASSVTGQGDRYEQYFGPGTRLTVT.